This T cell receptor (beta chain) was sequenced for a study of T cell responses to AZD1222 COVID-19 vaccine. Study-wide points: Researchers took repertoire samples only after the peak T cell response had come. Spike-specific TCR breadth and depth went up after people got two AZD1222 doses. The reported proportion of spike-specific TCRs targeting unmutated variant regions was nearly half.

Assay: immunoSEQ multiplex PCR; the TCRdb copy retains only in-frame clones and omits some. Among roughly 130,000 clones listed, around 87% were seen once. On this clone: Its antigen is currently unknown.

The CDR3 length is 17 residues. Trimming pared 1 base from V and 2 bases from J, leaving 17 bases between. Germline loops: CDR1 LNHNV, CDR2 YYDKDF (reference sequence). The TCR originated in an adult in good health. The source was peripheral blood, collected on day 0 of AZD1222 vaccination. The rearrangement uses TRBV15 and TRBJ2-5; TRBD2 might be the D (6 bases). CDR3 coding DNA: TGTGCCACCAGCAGAGGAGTGAATAGCGGTATACAAGAGACCCAGTACTTC. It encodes CATSRGVNSGIQETQYF. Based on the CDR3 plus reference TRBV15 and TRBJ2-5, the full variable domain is DAMVIQNPRYQVTQFGKPVTLSCSQTLNHNVMYWYQQKSSQAPKLLFHYYDKDFNNEADTPDNFQSRRPNTSFCFLDIRSPGLGDTAMYLCATSRGVNSGIQETQYFGPGTRLLVL.